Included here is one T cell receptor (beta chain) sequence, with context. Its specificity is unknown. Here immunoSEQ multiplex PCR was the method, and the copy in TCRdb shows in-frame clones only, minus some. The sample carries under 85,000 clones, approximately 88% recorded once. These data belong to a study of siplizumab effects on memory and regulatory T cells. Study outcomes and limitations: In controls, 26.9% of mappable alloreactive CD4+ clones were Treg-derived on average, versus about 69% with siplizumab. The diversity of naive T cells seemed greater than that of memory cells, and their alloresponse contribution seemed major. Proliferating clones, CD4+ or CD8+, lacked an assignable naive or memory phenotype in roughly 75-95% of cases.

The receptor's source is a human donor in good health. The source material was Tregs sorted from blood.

The CDR3 nucleotides are TGTGCCAGCAGCCACGGCCCGAACACTGAAGCTTTCTTT. It codes for CASSHGPNTEAFF. The V and J genes are TRBV7-3 and TRBJ1-1; D remains unclear. V lost 5 bases and J lost 1, with 8 bases in between. This CDR3 has 13 residues. Germline CDR1 is SGHTA and CDR2 is FQGTGA.